This T cell receptor (beta chain) was sequenced during a study of cytotoxic CD8 clonotypes in ibrutinib-treated CLL (dated by TCRdb to the early 2020s). Regarding the complete study: The cohort was composed of some ten relapsed/refractory and about 15 treatment-naive patients; IGHV unmutated status was identified in fewer than 18 patients. Partial responses were observed in 24 patients and complete responses in 2; after a median follow-up of about 69 months, remission was maintained in roughly 15 patients and progression was observed in about twelve. Response samples were obtained after a median of roughly 13 months of treatment, with a range of roughly 6 to 40 months. An average of about 250,000 productive templates and around 100,000 productive rearrangements was obtained per sample. Of the approximately 86 people in the trial, about two dozen had longitudinal samples available. Cryopreserved peripheral blood mononuclear cells were collected at three points: before therapy, at response, and at either sustained remission or disease progression. Every remission and progressive disease sample was obtained while ibrutinib was still being received by the patients.

A MiSeq instrument was used for deep resolution sequencing, which targeted depths ranging from 1 in 1 million up to 1 in 200,000 T cells, with coverage averaging 10x for each clonotype. The immunoSEQ hsTCRB Kit was used to generate the TCR beta libraries. The authors' analysis ran thus. Data were analyzed with ImmunoSEQ Data Assistant and ImmunoSEQ Analyzer, with V, D and J genes assigned per IMGT definitions. Clonality was computed as one minus normalized Shannon entropy of productive rearrangement frequencies, ranging from 0 to 1. Only overrepresented clonotypes making up at least 0.05% of the repertoire of each patient were included in the public clonotype analysis. Repertoires from some 14 age-matched healthy donors in immuneACCESS were used as clonality controls. TCRdb retrieved this table from immuneACCESS and kept in-frame rearrangements only. Not all clones are present; in checked studies, unresolved V genes account for under half, and no reason is known for the remainder. That table is the source of V, J and clone size, and D and trimming were worked out from the DNA. Here the sample has roughly 11,000 clones; around 80% occur a single time. The ten largest clones take up under 25% of the sample.

Concerning this clone: Its antigen target is currently unknown. Base qualities are not provided; no much larger clone lies one nucleotide away.

What the time point label conveys for this sample: progressive disease on ibrutinib. For TCR beta library preparation, roughly 2 micrograms of genomic DNA were extracted from the cryopreserved PBMCs. Longitudinal blood samples from CLL patients on ibrutinib monotherapy were analyzed using high-throughput TCR beta sequencing. The patients took part in an open-label, single-center phase 2 trial of ibrutinib monotherapy. V is cut back by 4 bases and J by 6 bases, with 5 bases in the junction unmatched. The CDR3 sequence holds 14 residues, the cysteine and phenylalanine included. Of all the DNA, just the CDR3 is kept, 42 bases in frame from base 1. CDR1 and CDR2 are read off the germline V gene as SNHLY and FYNNEI. The investigation overall reported the following: At ibrutinib response clonality went up, during sustained remission it held steady, and at progression it dropped back toward baseline. Public clonotypes were rare and either shrank or stayed stable during treatment, and the rise in clonality at ibrutinib response reflected expansion of private clonotypes. Sampling times were not matched between sustained-remission and progressing patients, and lymph node repertoires were not studied. Baseline clonality was found to be higher than that of age-matched healthy donors and was strongly correlated with circulating CD8+ T-cell counts.

The chain couples TRBV2 to TRBJ2-3; the junction holds 9 bases that match TRBD2. The sequences come from PBMCs, collected at disease progression, from a patient treated with ibrutinib. The clonotype comes from a human donor with chronic lymphocytic leukemia. The DNA sequence reads TGTGCCAGCAGTGGGGCGGGACTAGCCGATACGCAGTATTTT. This gives the protein CASSGAGLADTQYF.